What follows are 27 T cell receptor beta chains derived from one specimen sequenced in a study of shared clonotypes between healthy human individuals. This table comes from immunoSEQ multiplex PCR, and its TCRdb copy is limited to in-frame clones, with some not included. The data show about 2.1 million clones, around 95% seen once. Naive-designated CD8 cells lacked CD45RO, were positively enriched for CCR7, and omitted terminally differentiated effector memory CD45RA+ cells. The specimen was naive CD8+ T cells from PBMCs. The source is a man younger than 35 in good health. Some clones in this sample may be carry-over from other donors' samples.

V is TRBV28 and J is TRBJ2-5; 9 nucleotides agree with TRBD2. V lost 5 bases to trimming and J lost 7 bases; unmatched junction nucleotides: 11. The germline V gene has CDR1 MDHEN and CDR2 SYDVKM. The CDR3 consists of 15 residues. The CDR3 loop is CASSTRTSDAGTQYF. The DNA for the CDR3 is TGTGCCAGCAGTACGCGGACTAGCGACGCCGGGACCCAGTACTTC.

The gene calls are TRBV19 and TRBJ1-5; maybe TRBD1 (5 bases). The CDR3 has 17 amino acids. Germline CDR1 and CDR2: LNHDA and SQIVND (reference sequence). V shed 1 base and J shed 0 bases, with 13 bases lying between them. The CDR3 is CASSIGVGQNSNQPQHF. As DNA, the CDR3 is TGTGCCAGTAGTATAGGGGTGGGGCAGAATAGCAATCAGCCCCAGCATTTT.

The genes are TRBV1 and TRBJ1-1; the table gives TRBD1 as D, unverified against the DNA. TRBV1 is labeled a pseudogene. The CDR3 loop spans 15 amino acids. The CDR3: CTSSQDPDRGTEAFF. CDR3 nucleotide sequence: TGCACCAGCAGCCAAGACCCCGACAGGGGCACTGAAGCTTTCTTT.

The gene calls are TRBV11-2 and TRBJ2-7; TRBD1 agrees at 9 bases. Germline V gene lookup returns CDR1 SGHAT and CDR2 FQNNGV. V lost 3 bases and J lost 5; bases outside the gene matches: 8. The CDR3 extends over 15 amino acids. DNA for the CDR3: TGTGCCAGCAGCTTGACGGCGGGACAGGGTCACGAGCAGTACTTC. The encoded protein is CASSLTAGQGHEQYF.

The V and J genes are TRBV27 and TRBJ2-2; D ambiguous. CDR1 is MNHEY, CDR2 SMNVEV, per germline (reference sequence). The CDR3 has 16 amino acids. Trimming shortened V by 2 bases and J by 4 bases, and 14 bases separated the two germline ends. CDR3: CASSLGQIPGTGELFF. The CDR3, as DNA: TGTGCCAGCAGTTTAGGGCAGATCCCTGGCACCGGGGAGCTGTTTTTT.

This chain links TRBV7-3 with TRBJ2-2; 10 bases line up with TRBD1. This CDR3 spans 17 amino acids. Germline V gene sequence: CDR1 SGHTA, CDR2 FQGTGA. After removal of 5 bases from V and 3 bases from J, the junction contained 9 bases not matched to a gene. CDR3 sequence reads: CASSPRQGAYDTGELFF. The CDR3 coding sequence is TGTGCCAGCAGCCCTCGACAGGGGGCGTACGACACCGGGGAGCTGTTTTTT.

The CDR3 DNA reads as TGTGCCAGCAGCTTCCGGAGCACAGATACGCAGTATTTT. It specifies CASSFRSTDTQYF. The V call is TRBV5-4, the J call TRBJ2-3; D is uncertain. CDR1 is SGHNT, CDR2 YYREEE, per germline (reference sequence). This CDR3 is 13 amino acids long. V lost 2 bases to trimming and J lost 0 bases, with 4 bases between them.

The chain is built from TRBV11-2 and TRBJ2-7, with 9 nucleotides matching TRBD1. Germline values: CDR1 SGHAT, CDR2 FQNNGV. The V and J ends lost 1 base and 4 bases, in that order; junction bases with no gene match: 8. This CDR3 has 16 amino acids. In nucleotides, the CDR3 is TGTGCCAGCAGCTTAGTAGGGACAGGGATGACGTACGAGCAGTACTTC. This translates into CASSLVGTGMTYEQYF.

For the CDR3, the DNA is TGTGCCAGCAGTCCAAGGGATGGGAGGGCTGGCTACACCTTC. This sequence encodes CASSPRDGRAGYTF. V and J are TRBV25-1 and TRBJ1-2; D gene ambiguous. From germline, CDR1 is MGHDK and CDR2 SYGVNS. Trimming took 5 bases from V and 7 from J, leaving 17 bases between them. This CDR3 has 14 amino acids.

This clone was counted a few times. The CDR3: CASSVGREGNTEAFF. The CDR3 nucleotides read TGTGCCAGCAGCGTAGGAAGGGAAGGGAACACTGAAGCTTTCTTT. The chain uses TRBV9 and TRBJ1-1; D unresolved. The CDR3 consists of 15 residues. V was shortened by 0 bases and J by 1 base, with 10 bases between the two germline ends. The germline V gene has CDR1 SGDLS and CDR2 YYNGEE.

This chain uses TRBV29-1 with TRBJ2-1; 8 bases fit TRBD1. The J segment lost 8 bases and the V segment lost 4 bases, leaving 10 bases of the junction unmatched. CDR3 size: 14 residues. The germline CDR1 and CDR2 sequences are SQVTM and ANQGSEA. The chain's CDR3 is CSVGGVGQGDEQFF. Written as DNA, the CDR3 is TGCAGCGTTGGAGGGGTTGGACAGGGTGATGAGCAGTTCTTC.

The chain combines TRBV7-3 with TRBJ2-2; D is ambiguous. This CDR3 has 12 amino acids. Per the germline V gene, CDR1 is SGHTA and CDR2 is FQGTGA. Trimming removed 1 base at V and 7 bases at J, with 4 bases between. This CDR3 reads CASSLMGGELFF. In DNA form, the CDR3 reads TGTGCCAGCAGCTTAATGGGCGGGGAGCTGTTTTTT.

V gene TRBV13 combines with J gene TRBJ1-4; 10 bases match TRBD1. This CDR3 region has 18 residues. The V gene's germline CDR1 is PRHDT and CDR2 FYEKMQ (reference sequence). Trimming removed 5 bases from V and 3 bases from J; junction bases left unmatched: 12. The CDR3 sequence: CASSPRDRGLTANEKLFF. In DNA form, the CDR3 reads TGTGCCAGCAGCCCCCGGGACAGGGGTTTGACGGCTAATGAAAAACTGTTTTTT.

The chain joins TRBV19 to TRBJ2-7; 10 nucleotides align to TRBD1. Germline CDR1 LNHDA, CDR2 SQIVND (reference sequence). This CDR3 region has 15 residues. Trimming at V came to 6 bases and at J to 2 bases, leaving 7 bases not matched to a gene. In nucleotides, the CDR3 is TGTGCCAGTAGGGAAGGGACAGGGGCTGCCTACGAGCAGTACTTC. This gives the protein CASREGTGAAYEQYF.

V gene TRBV28 combines with J gene TRBJ1-4; possibly TRBD1 for D (6 bases). V was pared by 3 bases and J by 4 bases, with 9 bases between. There are 14 residues in the CDR3. Per germline, CDR1 MDHEN and CDR2 SYDVKM. The CDR3 DNA is TGTGCCAGCAGTTTCAGGGGTGGTAATGAAAAACTGTTTTTT. Its protein is CASSFRGGNEKLFF. The variable domain in full, with the rest retrieved from reference TRBV28 and TRBJ1-4, is DVKVTQSSRYLVKRTGEKVFLECVQDMDHENMFWYRQDPGLGLRLIYFSYDVKMKEKGDIPEGYSVSREKKERFSLILESASTNQTSMYLCASSFRGGNEKLFFGSGTQLSVL.

On this clone: The sample has other DNA sequences that encode this CDR3 too. The chain joins TRBV5-8 to TRBJ2-7; D is possibly TRBD1 (5 bases). From germline, CDR1 is SGHTS and CDR2 YDEGEE. This CDR3 contains 13 residues. Trimming shortened V by 5 bases and J by 1 base, and 10 bases separated the two germline ends. For the CDR3, the DNA is TGTGCCAGCAGTTTGACAGAGTCCTACGAGCAGTACTTC. It translates to CASSLTESYEQYF.

The chain recombines TRBV4-1 with TRBJ2-7, with 10 bases fitting TRBD2. From germline, CDR1 is MGHRA and CDR2 YSYEKL. The CDR3 is 16 residues long. With 1 base clipped from V and 0 bases from J, the junction kept 3 bases outside the gene matches. CDR3 sequence: CASSQAQRGGSYEQYF. DNA of the CDR3: TGCGCCAGCAGCCAAGCCCAGCGGGGGGGCTCCTACGAGCAGTACTTC.

The chain uses TRBV9 and TRBJ2-7; D gene unclear. V was shortened by 0 bases and J by 0 bases, with 10 bases between the two germline ends. Germline CDR1 is SGDLS and CDR2 is YYNGEE. The CDR3 is 15 amino acids. The CDR3 nucleotides are TGTGCCAGCAGCGTAGGTGGGAAGAGCTCCTACGAGCAGTACTTC. It translates to CASSVGGKSSYEQYF.

The rearrangement uses TRBV27 and TRBJ2-2; 9 nucleotides line up with TRBD1. V lost 6 bases, J lost 6 bases, and 11 bases stayed unmatched. CDR3 length: 16 residues. CDR1 MNHEY and CDR2 SMNVEV come from the germline V gene (reference sequence). CDR3 DNA: TGTGCCAGCAGCCCCGGGGACAGGGTATCGGCCGGGGAGCTGTTTTTT. Its protein product is CASSPGDRVSAGELFF.

This chain connects TRBV13 to TRBJ2-7; a possible D gene is TRBD1 (6 bases). The length of the CDR3 is 13 residues. The V and J ends lost 9 bases and 0 bases respectively, with 12 bases between them. The germline V gene has CDR1 PRHDT and CDR2 FYEKMQ (reference sequence). As DNA, the CDR3 is TGTGCCAGTACCGGGACACCCTCCTACGAGCAGTACTTC. It codes for CASTGTPSYEQYF.

J is TRBJ2-3 and V is TRBV29-1, with TRBD2 as a possible D gene (6 bases). The CDR3 is made up of 18 amino acids. Germline V gene sequence: CDR1 SQVTM, CDR2 ANQGSEA. V lost 1 base, J lost 5 bases, and 25 bases lay in between. CDR3 residues: CSVEVLLLWRDKVDTQYF. CDR3 nucleotide sequence: TGCAGCGTTGAAGTACTACTCCTCTGGCGGGATAAGGTAGATACGCAGTATTTT.

Comment on this clone: This sample includes further DNA sequences coding for the same CDR3. The V call is TRBV4-3, the J call TRBJ2-7; D gene ambiguous. The CDR3 consists of 14 residues. Germline-derived CDR1 and CDR2 are LGHNA and YSLEER. V lost 1 base to trimming and J lost 0 bases, with 7 bases between them. The chain's CDR3 is CASSQVRRSYEQYF. CDR3 nucleotides: TGCGCCAGCAGCCAAGTCAGGCGCTCCTACGAGCAGTACTTC.

V and J are TRBV28 and TRBJ2-3, with 7 positions matching TRBD2. CDR1 is MDHEN and CDR2 is SYDVKM in the germline V gene. This CDR3 is 16 amino acids long. V lost 10 bases, J lost 0 bases, and 13 bases stayed unmatched. The CDR3 bases are TGTGCCACCACCACCCTAGCGGAAACTAGCACAGATACGCAGTATTTT. Protein product: CATTTLAETSTDTQYF.

The chain has TRBV5-1 and TRBJ2-7; D might be TRBD1 (6 bases). This CDR3 comprises 17 residues. The germline V gene has CDR1 SGHRS and CDR2 YFSETQ. V was clipped by 0 bases and J by 2 bases, with 18 bases between them. DNA of the CDR3: TGCGCCAGCAGCTTGGGCGCTTACAGGGTCAGCGCCTACGAGCAGTACTTC. It translates to CASSLGAYRVSAYEQYF.

The rearrangement joins TRBV7-2 to TRBJ1-5; a possible D gene is TRBD1 (6 bases). Germline CDR1 SGHTA, CDR2 FQGNSA. Trimming took off 3 bases at V and 6 bases at J, with 12 bases between the two ends. The CDR3 sequence is 14 residues long. In DNA, the CDR3 is TGTGCCAGCAGCTTTTGGGGGGCGGGTCAGCCCCAGCATTTT. Its protein product is CASSFWGAGQPQHF.

The J gene is TRBJ1-5, the V gene TRBV27; D remains unclear. Trimming took 1 base from V and 0 from J, leaving 7 bases between them. CDR3 size: 15 residues. The germline gives CDR1 MNHEY, CDR2 SMNVEV (reference sequence). The CDR3 DNA follows: TGTGCCAGCAGTTTATACGGAAATAGCAATCAGCCCCAGCATTTT. Amino acids: CASSLYGNSNQPQHF.

The chain uses TRBV27 and TRBJ2-1, with 13 bases lining up with TRBD2. Looked up from germline, CDR1 is MNHEY and CDR2 is SMNVEV (reference sequence). The CDR3 is 15 residues long. Trimming at V came to 6 bases and at J to 8 bases, leaving 7 bases not matched to a gene. CDR3 DNA sequence: TGTGCCAGCAGCCAGTCGGGACTAGCGGGACATGAGCAGTTCTTC. Amino acids: CASSQSGLAGHEQFF.